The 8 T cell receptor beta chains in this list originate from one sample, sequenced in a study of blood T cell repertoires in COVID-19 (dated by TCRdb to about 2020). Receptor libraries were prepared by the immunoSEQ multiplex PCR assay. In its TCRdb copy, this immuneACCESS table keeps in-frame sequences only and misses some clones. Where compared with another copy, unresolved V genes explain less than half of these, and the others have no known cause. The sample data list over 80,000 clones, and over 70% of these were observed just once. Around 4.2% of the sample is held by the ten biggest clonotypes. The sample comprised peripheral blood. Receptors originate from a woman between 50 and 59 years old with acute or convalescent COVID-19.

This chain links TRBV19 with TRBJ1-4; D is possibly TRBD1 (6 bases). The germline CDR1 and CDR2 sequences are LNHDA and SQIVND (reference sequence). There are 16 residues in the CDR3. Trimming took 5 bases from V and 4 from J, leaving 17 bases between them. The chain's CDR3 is CASSPRGGLYNEKLFF. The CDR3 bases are TGTGCCAGTAGTCCTCGGGGGGGCCTCTATAATGAAAAACTGTTTTTT.

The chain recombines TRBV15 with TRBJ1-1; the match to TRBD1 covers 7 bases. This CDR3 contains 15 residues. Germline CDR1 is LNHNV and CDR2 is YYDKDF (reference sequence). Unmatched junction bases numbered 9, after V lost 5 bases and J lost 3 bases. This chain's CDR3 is CATSSWGQGDTEAFF. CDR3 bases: TGTGCCACCAGCTCGTGGGGGCAGGGGGACACTGAAGCTTTCTTT.

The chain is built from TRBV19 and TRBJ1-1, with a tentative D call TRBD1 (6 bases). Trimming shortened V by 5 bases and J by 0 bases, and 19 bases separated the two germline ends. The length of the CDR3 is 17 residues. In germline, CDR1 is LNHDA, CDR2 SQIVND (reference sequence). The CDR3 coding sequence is TGTGCCAGTAGTGCGGGCTATATGGACAGCCTGAACACTGAAGCTTTCTTT. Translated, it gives CASSAGYMDSLNTEAFF.

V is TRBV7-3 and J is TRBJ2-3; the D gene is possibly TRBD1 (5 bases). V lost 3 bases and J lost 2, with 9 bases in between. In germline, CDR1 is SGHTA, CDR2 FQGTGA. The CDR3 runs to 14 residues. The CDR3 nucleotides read TGTGCCAGCAGCTTTCAGGGCTACACAGATACGCAGTATTTT. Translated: CASSFQGYTDTQYF.

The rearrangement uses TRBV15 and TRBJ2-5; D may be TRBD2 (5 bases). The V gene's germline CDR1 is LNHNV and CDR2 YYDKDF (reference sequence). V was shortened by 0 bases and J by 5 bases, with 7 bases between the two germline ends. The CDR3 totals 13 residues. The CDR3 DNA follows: TGTGCCACCAGCAGAGACCGAGGGGAGACCCAGTACTTC. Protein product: CATSRDRGETQYF. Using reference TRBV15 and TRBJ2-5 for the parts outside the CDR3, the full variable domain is DAMVIQNPRYQVTQFGKPVTLSCSQTLNHNVMYWYQQKSSQAPKLLFHYYDKDFNNEADTPDNFQSRRPNTSFCFLDIRSPGLGDTAMYLCATSRDRGETQYFGPGTRLLVL.

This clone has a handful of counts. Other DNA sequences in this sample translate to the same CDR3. For the CDR3, the DNA is TGTGCCAGCAGCTTGGAGCGGGGCAATCAGCCCCAGCATTTT. It yields the protein CASSLERGNQPQHF. The V and J genes are TRBV7-2 and TRBJ1-5; no reliable D call. The CDR3 spans 14 residues. The V end was cut by 3 bases, the J end by 2 bases, with 8 bases between. Looked up from germline, CDR1 is SGHTA and CDR2 is FQGNSA.

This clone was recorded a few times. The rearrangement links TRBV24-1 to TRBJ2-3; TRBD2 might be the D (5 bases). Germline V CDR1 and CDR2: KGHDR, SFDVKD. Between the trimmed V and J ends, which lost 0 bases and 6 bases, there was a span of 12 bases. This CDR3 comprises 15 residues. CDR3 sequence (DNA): TGTGCCACCAGTGATTTGCGAGGGTTGGGGGATACGCAGTATTTT. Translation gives CATSDLRGLGDTQYF.

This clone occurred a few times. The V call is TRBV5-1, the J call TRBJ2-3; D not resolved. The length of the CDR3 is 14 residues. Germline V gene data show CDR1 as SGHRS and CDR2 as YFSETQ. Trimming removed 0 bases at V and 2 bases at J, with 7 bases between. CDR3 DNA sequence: TGCGCCAGCAGCTTGGACAGTTACACAGATACGCAGTATTTT. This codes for CASSLDSYTDTQYF. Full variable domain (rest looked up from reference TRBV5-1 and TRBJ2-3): KAGVTQTPRYLIKTRGQQVTLSCSPISGHRSVSWYQQTPGQGLQFLFEYFSETQRNKGNFPGRFSGRQFSNSRSEMNVSTLELGDSALYLCASSLDSYTDTQYFGPGTRLTVL.